This T cell receptor beta chain was found in a study of Ad26.COV2.S vaccination and SARS-CoV-2 variants. The overall study: This donor came from the COV1001 trial of Ad26.COV2.S. By the intramuscular route, Ad26.COV2.S was given once, or twice 56 days apart. Study-level points and caveats: Reported findings describe substantial breadth in spike-specific CD8+ and CD4+ T cell responses following vaccination.

CDR3 size: 17 residues. CDR1 and CDR2 from the germline V gene are LGHNA and YSLEER. The junction had 10 bases not matched to a gene; V was cut back by 4 bases and J by 0 bases. Treatment of the sample: 19 received Ad26.COV2.S at low or high dose, single or two shots; several received placebo; per-sample allocation not given. Day 63 following the first vaccine or placebo injection was when the samples were taken. Donation was by an adult aged 18-55 years who was in Boston. In regard to this clone: Its matching antigen is unknown.

Assay: immunoSEQ multiplex PCR; the TCRdb copy retains only in-frame clones and omits some. The sample includes about 320,000 clones, 86% of them seen just once. V usage is TRBV4-3 and J usage is TRBJ2-7; 9 bases map to TRBD2. This clonotype was sampled from a person between 18 and 65 years old who received the Ad26.COV2.S COVID-19 vaccine or a placebo. The sequencing here drew on peripheral blood, taken in a trial of Ad26.COV2.S vaccine versus placebo. The CDR3 here is CASSPTFSGGLSYEQYF. The CDR3 DNA sequence: TGCGCCAGCAGCCCTACTTTTAGCGGGGGCCTCTCCTACGAGCAGTACTTC.